These T cell receptor beta chains were read from a single sample in a study of blood T cell dynamics during melanoma immunotherapy. Using immunoSEQ multiplex PCR, the repertoire was profiled, and TCRdb retains in-frame clones only, with some absent. Found here are 4,000 to 5,000 clones, approximately 86% of them singletons; the top ten hold around a third. The sequenced sample was blood, obtained from a patient treated with checkpoint blockade. These receptors were collected from a human donor with melanoma. The CDR3 runs from the conserved cysteine through the conserved F or W. A D gene is named only where the DNA matches it firmly.

J gene: TRBJ1-1; D gene: -; V gene: TRBV15; CDR3 protein: CATSRGGQGWGTEAFF
J gene: TRBJ2-4; D gene: TRBD1; V gene: TRBV7-2; CDR3 protein: CASSPGTGPDIQYF
J gene: TRBJ2-3; D gene: -; V gene: TRBV6-5; CDR3 protein: CASSYSSRGTDTQYF
J gene: TRBJ2-7; D gene: -; V gene: TRBV21-1; CDR3 protein: CASSKRIGKSSYEQYF
J gene: TRBJ2-7; D gene: TRBD2; V gene: TRBV7-3; CDR3 protein: CASSLTGAGGYEQYF
J gene: TRBJ2-3; D gene: -; V gene: TRBV19; CDR3 protein: CASSIDRDTQYF
J gene: TRBJ2-7; D gene: -; V gene: TRBV5-4; CDR3 protein: CASSSEGRGPDSYEQYF
J gene: TRBJ1-6; D gene: -; V gene: TRBV7-5; CDR3 protein: CASSPDRGLSPLHF
J gene: TRBJ2-1; D gene: TRBD1; V gene: TRBV27; CDR3 protein: CASSLGWGQLNEQFF
J gene: TRBJ2-7; D gene: TRBD1; V gene: TRBV19; CDR3 protein: CASSISGGPYEQYF
J gene: TRBJ2-5; D gene: TRBD1; V gene: TRBV29-1; CDR3 protein: CSVVATNRDRVRETQYF
J gene: TRBJ2-1; D gene: -; V gene: TRBV5-3; CDR3 protein: CARSWSASGSYNEQFF
J gene: TRBJ2-7; D gene: TRBD1; V gene: TRBV6-5; CDR3 protein: CASSWGTGGTSYEQYF